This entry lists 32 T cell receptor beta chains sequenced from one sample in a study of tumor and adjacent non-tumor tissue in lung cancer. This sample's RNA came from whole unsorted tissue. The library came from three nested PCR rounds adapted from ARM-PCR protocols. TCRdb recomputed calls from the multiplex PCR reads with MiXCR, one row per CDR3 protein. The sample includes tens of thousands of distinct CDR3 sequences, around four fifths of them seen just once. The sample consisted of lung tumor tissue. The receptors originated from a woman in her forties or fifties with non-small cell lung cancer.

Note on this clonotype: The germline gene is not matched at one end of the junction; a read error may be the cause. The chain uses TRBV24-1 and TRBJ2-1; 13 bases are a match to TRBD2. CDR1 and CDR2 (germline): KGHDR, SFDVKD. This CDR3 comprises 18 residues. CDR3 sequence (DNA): TGCGCCACCAGTGATCGCTTTAGGACTAGCGGGAGTAGCAATGAGCAGTTCTTC. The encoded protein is CATSDRFRTSGSSNEQFF.

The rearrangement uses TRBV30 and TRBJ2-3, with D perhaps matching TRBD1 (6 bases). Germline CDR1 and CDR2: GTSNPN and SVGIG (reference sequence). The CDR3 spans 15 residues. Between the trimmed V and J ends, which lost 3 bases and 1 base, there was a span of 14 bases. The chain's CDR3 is CAWSVQGTGTDTQYF. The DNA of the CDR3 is TGTGCCTGGAGCGTCCAGGGGACCGGCACAGATACGCAGTATTTT.

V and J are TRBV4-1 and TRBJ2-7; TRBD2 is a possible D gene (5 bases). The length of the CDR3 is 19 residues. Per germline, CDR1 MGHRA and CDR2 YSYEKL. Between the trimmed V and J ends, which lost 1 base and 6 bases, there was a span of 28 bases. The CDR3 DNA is TGCGCCAGCAGCCAAGTTCTTGAGCGGATTAGTGGGAGCTCAGGCGAGCAGTACTTC. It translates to CASSQVLERISGSSGEQYF.

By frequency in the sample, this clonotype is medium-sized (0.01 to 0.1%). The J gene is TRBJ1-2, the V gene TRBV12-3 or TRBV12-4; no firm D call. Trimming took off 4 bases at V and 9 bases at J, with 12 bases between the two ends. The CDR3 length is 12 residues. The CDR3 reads CASSSDGGSYTF. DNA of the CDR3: TGTGCCAGCAGTTCCGATGGCGGTAGCTACACCTTC.

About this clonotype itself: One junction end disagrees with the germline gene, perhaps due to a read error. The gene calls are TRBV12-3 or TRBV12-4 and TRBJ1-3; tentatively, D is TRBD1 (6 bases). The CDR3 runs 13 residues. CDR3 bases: TGTGCCAGCACCCCCTCCTTTGGGGACACTATATATTTT. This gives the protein CASTPSFGDTIYF.

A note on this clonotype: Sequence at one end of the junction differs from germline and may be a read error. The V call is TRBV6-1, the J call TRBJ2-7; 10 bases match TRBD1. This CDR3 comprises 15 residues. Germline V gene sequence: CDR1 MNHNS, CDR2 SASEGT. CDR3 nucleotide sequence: TGTGTCAGCAGTGACCCTCCGGACAGGGGGAGGGAGCAGTATTTC. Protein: CVSSDPPDRGREQYF.

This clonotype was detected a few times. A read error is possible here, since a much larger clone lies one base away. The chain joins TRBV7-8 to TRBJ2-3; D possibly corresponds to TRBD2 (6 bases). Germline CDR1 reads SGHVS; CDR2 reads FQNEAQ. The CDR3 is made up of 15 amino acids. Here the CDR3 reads CASGLSGGASDTQYF. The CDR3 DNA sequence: TGTGCCAGCGGCTTATCTGGCGGGGCCTCGGATACGCAGTATTTT.

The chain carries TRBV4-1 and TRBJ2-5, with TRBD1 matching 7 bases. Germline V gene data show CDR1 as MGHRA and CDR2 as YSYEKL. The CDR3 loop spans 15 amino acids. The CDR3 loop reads CTNSQIQGLGETQYF. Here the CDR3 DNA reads TGCACCAACAGCCAAATACAGGGGCTGGGGGAGACCCAGTACTTC.

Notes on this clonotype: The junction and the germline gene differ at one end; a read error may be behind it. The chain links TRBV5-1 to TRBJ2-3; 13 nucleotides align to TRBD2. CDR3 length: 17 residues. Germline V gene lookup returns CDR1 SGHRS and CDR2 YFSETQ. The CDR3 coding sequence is TGCGCCAGCAGCTTCAGGACTAGCGGGAGCTACTCAGATGCGCAGTATTTT. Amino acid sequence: CASSFRTSGSYSDAQYF. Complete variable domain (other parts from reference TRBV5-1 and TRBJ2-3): KAGVTQTPRYLIKTRGQQVTLSCSPISGHRSVSWYQQTPGQGLQFLFEYFSETQRNKGNFPGRFSGRQFSNSRSEMNVSTLELGDSALYLCASSFRTSGSYSDAQYFGPGTRLTVL.

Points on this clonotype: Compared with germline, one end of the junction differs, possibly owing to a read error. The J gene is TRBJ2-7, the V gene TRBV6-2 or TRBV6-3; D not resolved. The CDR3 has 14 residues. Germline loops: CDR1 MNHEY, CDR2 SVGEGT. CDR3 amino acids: CASTYDKATSVHYF. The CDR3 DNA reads TGTGCCAGCACTTACGACAAGGCGACCTCTGTGCACTACTTC.

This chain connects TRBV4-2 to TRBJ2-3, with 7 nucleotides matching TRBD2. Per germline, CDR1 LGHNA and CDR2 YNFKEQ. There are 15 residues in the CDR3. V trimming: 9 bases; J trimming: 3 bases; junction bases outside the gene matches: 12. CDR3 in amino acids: CARSSRTRDTDTQYF. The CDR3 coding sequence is TGTGCCAGAAGCTCCAGGACTAGAGATACAGATACGCAGTATTTT.

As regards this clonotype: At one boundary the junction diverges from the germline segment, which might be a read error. DNA of the CDR3: TGTGCCAACACCCCCTCCTTTGGAAATACCATATATTTT. Translating gives CANTPSFGNTIYF. This chain connects TRBV12-3 or TRBV12-4 to TRBJ1-3; D gene uncertain. CDR3 length equals 13 residues.

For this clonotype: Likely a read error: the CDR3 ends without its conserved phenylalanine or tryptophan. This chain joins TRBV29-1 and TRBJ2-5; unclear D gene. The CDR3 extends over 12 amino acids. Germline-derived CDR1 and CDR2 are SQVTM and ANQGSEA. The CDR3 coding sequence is TGCACTACCGGTAGTGGAGAAGAGACCCAGTACTCC. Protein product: CTTGSGEETQYS.

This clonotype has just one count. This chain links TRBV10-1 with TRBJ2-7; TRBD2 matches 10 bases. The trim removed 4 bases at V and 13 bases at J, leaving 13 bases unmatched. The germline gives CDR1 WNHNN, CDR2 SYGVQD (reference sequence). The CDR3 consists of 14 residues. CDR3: CASSVTSGKDDQYF. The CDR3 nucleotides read TGCGCCAGCAGTGTCACTAGCGGGAAGGACGATCAATACTTC.

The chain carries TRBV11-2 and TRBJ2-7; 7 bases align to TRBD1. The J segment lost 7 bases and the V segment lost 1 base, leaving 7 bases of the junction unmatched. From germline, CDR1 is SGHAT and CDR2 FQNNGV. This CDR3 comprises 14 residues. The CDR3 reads CASSLVGDRYEQYF. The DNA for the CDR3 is TGTGCCAGCAGCTTAGTTGGGGACAGATATGAGCAGTACTTC.

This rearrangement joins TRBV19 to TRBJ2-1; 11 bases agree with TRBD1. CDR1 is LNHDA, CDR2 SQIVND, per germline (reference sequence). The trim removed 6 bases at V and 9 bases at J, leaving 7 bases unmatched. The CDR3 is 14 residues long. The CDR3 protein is CASSGTGGKVEQFF. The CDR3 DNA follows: TGTGCCAGTAGCGGGACAGGGGGTAAGGTTGAGCAGTTCTTC.

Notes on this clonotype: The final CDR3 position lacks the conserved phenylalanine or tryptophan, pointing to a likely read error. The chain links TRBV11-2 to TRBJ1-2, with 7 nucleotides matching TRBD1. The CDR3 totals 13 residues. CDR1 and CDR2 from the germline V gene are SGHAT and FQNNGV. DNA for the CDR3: TGTGCCAGCAGCTTAGACAGGGGGAATGGATACACCTTG. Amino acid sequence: CASSLDRGNGYTL.

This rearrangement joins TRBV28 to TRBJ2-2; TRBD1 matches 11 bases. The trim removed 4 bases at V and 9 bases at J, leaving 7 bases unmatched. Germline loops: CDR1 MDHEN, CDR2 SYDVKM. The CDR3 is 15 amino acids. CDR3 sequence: CASSWGQGDIRELFF. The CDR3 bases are TGTGCCAGCAGTTGGGGACAGGGGGACATCAGGGAGCTGTTTTTT.

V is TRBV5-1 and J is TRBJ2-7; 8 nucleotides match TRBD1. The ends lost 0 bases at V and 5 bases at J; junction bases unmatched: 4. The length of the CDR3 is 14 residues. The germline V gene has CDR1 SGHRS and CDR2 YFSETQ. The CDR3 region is CASSLGQGSDEQYF. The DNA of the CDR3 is TGCGCCAGCAGCTTGGGACAGGGGAGCGACGAGCAGTACTTC.

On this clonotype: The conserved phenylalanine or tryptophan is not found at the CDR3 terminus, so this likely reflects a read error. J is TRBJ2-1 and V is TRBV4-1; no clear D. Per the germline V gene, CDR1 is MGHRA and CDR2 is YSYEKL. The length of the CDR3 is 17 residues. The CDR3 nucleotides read TGCGCCAACAGCCTCAGCACATTGTACGGCTCCTACAATAAGCAGTTCTTA. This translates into CANSLSTLYGSYNKQFL.

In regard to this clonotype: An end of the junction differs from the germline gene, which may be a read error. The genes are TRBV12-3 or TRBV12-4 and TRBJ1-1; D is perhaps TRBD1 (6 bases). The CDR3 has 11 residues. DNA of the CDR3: TGTGCCAGCAGTAGGGGGGGTTCTGCTATCTTT. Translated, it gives CASSRGGSAIF.

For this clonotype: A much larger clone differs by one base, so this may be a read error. CDR3 loop: CASTGRGRDTQYF. The DNA of the CDR3 is TGTGCCAGCACTGGGAGAGGGCGGGATACGCAGTATTTT. The rearrangement uses TRBV28 and TRBJ2-3; D possibly corresponds to TRBD2 (5 bases). From germline, CDR1 is MDHEN and CDR2 SYDVKM. The V gene lost 7 bases and the J gene lost 6 bases, with 14 bases spanning the gap. The CDR3 covers 13 residues.

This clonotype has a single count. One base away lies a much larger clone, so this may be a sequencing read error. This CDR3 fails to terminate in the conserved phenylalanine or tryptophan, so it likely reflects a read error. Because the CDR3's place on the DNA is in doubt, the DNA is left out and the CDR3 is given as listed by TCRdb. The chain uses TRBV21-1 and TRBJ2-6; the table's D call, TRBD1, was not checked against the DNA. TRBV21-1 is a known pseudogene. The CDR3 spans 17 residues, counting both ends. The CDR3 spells CASSRAGTFSGANVLTS.

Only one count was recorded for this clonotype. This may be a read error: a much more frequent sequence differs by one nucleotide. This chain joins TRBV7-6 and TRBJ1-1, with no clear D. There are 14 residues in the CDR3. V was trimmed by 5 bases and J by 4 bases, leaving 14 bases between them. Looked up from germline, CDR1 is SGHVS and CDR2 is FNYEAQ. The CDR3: CASSPQLWATEAFF. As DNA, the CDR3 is TGTGCCAGCAGCCCCCAGCTATGGGCCACTGAAGCTTTCTTT.

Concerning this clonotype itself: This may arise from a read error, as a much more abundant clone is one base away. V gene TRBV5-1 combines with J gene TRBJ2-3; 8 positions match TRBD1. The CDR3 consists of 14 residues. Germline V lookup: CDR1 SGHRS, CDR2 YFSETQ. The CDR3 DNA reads TGCGCCAACAGCCATGGACAGGGAGGAGATACGCAGTATTTT. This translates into CANSHGQGGDTQYF.

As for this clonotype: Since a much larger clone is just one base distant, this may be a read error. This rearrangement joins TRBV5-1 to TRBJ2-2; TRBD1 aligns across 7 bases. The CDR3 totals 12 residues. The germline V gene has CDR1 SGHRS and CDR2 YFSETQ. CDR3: CATRGNSGELFF. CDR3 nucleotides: TGCGCCACCAGGGGGAACAGCGGGGAGCTGTTTTTT.

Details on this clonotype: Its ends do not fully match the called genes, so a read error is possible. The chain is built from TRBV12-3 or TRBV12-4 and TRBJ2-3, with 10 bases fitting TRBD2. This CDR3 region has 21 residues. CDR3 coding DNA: TGTGCCAGTAGTTTAGGGCCAGCTAGCGGGAGTACAGACCCGAGTATAGATGCGCAGTATTTT. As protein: CASSLGPASGSTDPSIDAQYF.

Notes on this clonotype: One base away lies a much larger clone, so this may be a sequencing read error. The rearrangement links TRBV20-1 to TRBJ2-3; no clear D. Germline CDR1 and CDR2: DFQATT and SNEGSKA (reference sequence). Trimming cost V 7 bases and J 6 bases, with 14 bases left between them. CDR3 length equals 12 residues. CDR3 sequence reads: CSVNGGLDTQYF. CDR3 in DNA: TGCAGTGTTAACGGTGGGTTGGATACGCAGTATTTT.

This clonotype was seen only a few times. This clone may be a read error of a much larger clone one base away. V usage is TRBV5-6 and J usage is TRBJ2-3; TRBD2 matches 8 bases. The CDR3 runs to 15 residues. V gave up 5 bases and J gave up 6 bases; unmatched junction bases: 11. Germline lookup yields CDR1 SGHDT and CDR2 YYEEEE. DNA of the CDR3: TGTGCCAGCAGGCTTGTCGGGGGGGCCGGGGATACGCAGTATTTT. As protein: CASRLVGGAGDTQYF.

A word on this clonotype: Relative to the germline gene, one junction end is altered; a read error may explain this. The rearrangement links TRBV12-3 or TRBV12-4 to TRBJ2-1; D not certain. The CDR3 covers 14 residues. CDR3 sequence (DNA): TGTGCAAGCAATAATTATATGGACCACAAAGAGCAGCTCTTC. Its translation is CASNNYMDHKEQLF.

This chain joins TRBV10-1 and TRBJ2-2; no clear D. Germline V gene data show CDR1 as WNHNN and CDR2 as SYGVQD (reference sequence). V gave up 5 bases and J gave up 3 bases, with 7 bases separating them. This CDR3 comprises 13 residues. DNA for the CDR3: TGCGCCAGCAGTAAGGGATACACCGGGGAGCTGTTTTTT. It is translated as CASSKGYTGELFF.

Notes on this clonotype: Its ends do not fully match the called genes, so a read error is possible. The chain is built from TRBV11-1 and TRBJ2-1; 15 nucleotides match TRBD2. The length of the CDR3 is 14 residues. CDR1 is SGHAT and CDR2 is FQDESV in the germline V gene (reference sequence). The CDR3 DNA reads TGTACCAGCAGCTTAGGACTAGCGGGAGGGTTGCAGTGCTTC. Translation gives CTSSLGLAGGLQCF.